This TCR beta chain was found in a study of T cells expressing NK-cell markers. About the study: In the group of eight sequenced donors, seven were HCMV-seropositive and one was seronegative. Study-wide findings and caveats: In several donors, these clonotypes also led the CD3+CD56-NKG2C+ fraction. More than 5 donors carried dominant NKG2C+ clonotypes that made up roughly 1.0-7.0% of their CD8+ T cells.

What made the TCR beta cDNA was 5'RACE template switching with UMIs. TCRdb reprocessed the 5' RACE reads, keeping one entry per CDR3 protein, no DNA. Seen in this sample are about 550,000 distinct CDR3 sequences; the ten most common clones hold less than 4.5%. Points on this clonotype: No antigen is known for it.

Germline V CDR1 and CDR2: SQVTM, ANQGSEA. CDR3 length: 15 residues. The sample was blood T cells: a sorted CD56 or NKG2C T cell subset, CD4+ or CD8+ T cells, or bulk PBMC T cells (not recorded which). The chain is built from TRBV29-1 and TRBJ2-1; TCRdb selects TRBD2, and the lack of DNA leaves this call unchecked. This TCR was sampled from a man younger than 35 in good health. The CDR3 sequence is CSVEGTSGSSNEQFF.